These 15 T cell receptor beta chains share one sample of origin, sequenced in a study of blood T cell repertoires in COVID-19. Generated by immunoSEQ multiplex PCR, the TCRdb table keeps only in-frame clones and is missing some. Of 170,000 or so clones listed, roughly 84% are singletons. The specimen sequenced was PBMCs or T cells enriched from blood (not recorded which). These receptors were collected from a woman between 50 and 59 years old who had recovered from COVID-19.

In this sample, this clone turned up a few times. The chain joins TRBV7-2 to TRBJ1-2; the D is unclear. The CDR3 extends over 13 amino acids. The V gene's germline CDR1 is SGHTA and CDR2 FQGNSA. V lost 4 bases and J 0 bases, leaving 6 bases between the germline ends. Written as DNA, the CDR3 is TGTGCCAGCAGCTCACAGACTAACTATGGCTACACCTTC. It specifies CASSSQTNYGYTF. The whole variable domain, remainder taken from reference TRBV7-2 and TRBJ1-2, is GAGVSQSPSNKVTEKGKDVELRCDPISGHTALYWYRQSLGQGLEFLIYFQGNSAPDKSGLPSDRFSAERTGGSVSTLTIQRTQQEDSAVYLCASSSQTNYGYTFGSGTRLTVV.

This clone was observed once. The rearrangement links TRBV27 to TRBJ2-7; TRBD2 matches at 9 bases. CDR1 is MNHEY, CDR2 SMNVEV, per germline (reference sequence). Germline trimming cut 4 bases from V and 2 bases from J; bases unmatched to any gene: 6. The CDR3 has 15 amino acids. CDR3 sequence: CASSSGLAETYEQYF. DNA of the CDR3: TGTGCCAGCAGTTCGGGACTAGCCGAAACCTACGAGCAGTACTTC.

The J gene is TRBJ2-3, the V gene TRBV4-2, with 8 positions matching TRBD1. V gave up 2 bases and J gave up 5 bases; unmatched junction bases: 3. From germline, CDR1 is LGHNA and CDR2 YNFKEQ. The CDR3 is 14 amino acids. CDR3 loop: CASSQITGGDTQYF. The CDR3 region has the DNA TGTGCCAGCAGCCAAATCACAGGGGGAGATACGCAGTATTTT.

The chain is built from TRBV6-2 or TRBV6-3 and TRBJ2-7; D is possibly TRBD2 (5 bases). Trimming cost V 2 bases and J 5 bases, with 13 bases left between them. There are 14 residues in the CDR3. Germline V CDR1 and CDR2: MNHEY, SVGEGT. For the CDR3, the DNA is TGTGCCAGCAGTTACCGTCTACTAGTCAACGAGCAGTACTTC. Its translation is CASSYRLLVNEQYF.

The chain joins TRBV5-1 to TRBJ2-7; 10 positions match TRBD1. J lost 7 bases, V lost 1 base, and 14 bases had no gene match. The CDR3 contains 17 residues. The germline gives CDR1 SGHRS, CDR2 YFSETQ. The CDR3 coding sequence is TGCGCCAGCAGCTTGTTGGGTCCCGGACAGGGGGATCTGGAGCAGTACTTC. Amino acid sequence: CASSLLGPGQGDLEQYF. The whole variable domain, filled in from reference TRBV5-1 and TRBJ2-7, reads KAGVTQTPRYLIKTRGQQVTLSCSPISGHRSVSWYQQTPGQGLQFLFEYFSETQRNKGNFPGRFSGRQFSNSRSEMNVSTLELGDSALYLCASSLLGPGQGDLEQYFGPGTRLTVT.

This clone turned up a few times. The genes are TRBV28 and TRBJ1-1, with TRBD1 matching 8 bases. From germline, CDR1 is MDHEN and CDR2 SYDVKM. V lost 6 bases and J lost 3; bases outside the gene matches: 9. This CDR3 comprises 15 residues. In DNA form, the CDR3 reads TGTGCCAGCAGGGCCTGGACAGGGCGAGACACTGAAGCTTTCTTT. Amino acid sequence: CASRAWTGRDTEAFF. The whole variable domain, filled in from reference TRBV28 and TRBJ1-1, reads DVKVTQSSRYLVKRTGEKVFLECVQDMDHENMFWYRQDPGLGLRLIYFSYDVKMKEKGDIPEGYSVSREKKERFSLILESASTNQTSMYLCASRAWTGRDTEAFFGQGTRLTVV.

V gene TRBV5-4 combines with J gene TRBJ2-2, with TRBD2 identical over 11 bases. Losses at the gene ends were 4 bases for V and 4 bases for J; bases not matched to a gene: 12. The CDR3 extends over 18 amino acids. The germline V gene encodes CDR1 SGHNT and CDR2 YYREEE (reference sequence). In DNA, the CDR3 is TGTGCCAGCAGCCGCAGGGGACTAGCGGCCGGAGGCACCGGGGAGCTGTTTTTT. This translates into CASSRRGLAAGGTGELFF.

The rearrangement joins TRBV14 to TRBJ2-7; D possibly corresponds to TRBD2 (6 bases). CDR1 SGHDN and CDR2 FVKESK come from the germline V gene. Trimming shortened V by 2 bases and J by 7 bases, and 18 bases separated the two germline ends. CDR3 size: 15 residues. The CDR3 reads CASSQLTSRLGEQYF. As DNA, the CDR3 is TGTGCCAGCAGCCAACTTACTAGCCGGTTGGGGGAGCAGTACTTC.

This clone was detected only once. V and J are TRBV2 and TRBJ1-4, with D tentatively TRBD1 (5 bases). The ends were cut back, 0 bases at V and 14 bases at J, with 13 bases in the middle. The CDR3 runs 13 residues. The germline V gene encodes CDR1 SNHLY and CDR2 FYNNEI. CDR3 sequence reads: CASSEAWGLGLFF. CDR3 DNA sequence: TGTGCCAGCAGTGAAGCGTGGGGACTTGGGCTGTTTTTT.

The chain carries TRBV5-4 and TRBJ2-1, with a tentative D call TRBD1 (6 bases). CDR3 length: 15 residues. Germline assignment: CDR1 SGHNT and CDR2 YYREEE (reference sequence). Between the trimmed V and J ends, which lost 0 bases and 8 bases, there was a span of 15 bases. The CDR3 loop is CASSLDGQGLDEQFF. The DNA for the CDR3 is TGTGCCAGCAGCTTGGATGGTCAGGGGCTCGATGAGCAGTTCTTC. Looking up the rest from reference TRBV5-4 and TRBJ2-1 gives the full variable domain: ETGVTQSPTHLIKTRGQQVTLRCSSQSGHNTVSWYQQALGQGPQFIFQYYREEENGRGNFPPRFSGLQFPNYSSELNVNALELDDSALYLCASSLDGQGLDEQFFGPGTRLTVL.

The V gene is TRBV28, the J gene TRBJ1-6; D is unresolved. CDR1 MDHEN and CDR2 SYDVKM come from the germline V gene. Trimming shortened V by 6 bases and J by 7 bases, and 16 bases separated the two germline ends. The CDR3 covers 15 residues. CDR3 sequence: CASRQGSSGNSPLHF. In DNA, the CDR3 is TGTGCCAGCAGACAAGGCAGTAGCGGCAATTCACCCCTCCACTTT.

This clone appeared a single time. This chain uses TRBV6-5 with TRBJ2-7, with 12 nucleotides matching TRBD2. V shed 2 bases and J 2 bases; nucleotides not matched to a gene: 1. CDR3 length: 15 amino acids. The germline V gene has CDR1 MNHEY and CDR2 SVGAGI. The CDR3 DNA follows: TGTGCCAGCAGTTACGGGACTAGCGGGCCCTACGAGCAGTACTTC. Translating it yields CASSYGTSGPYEQYF.

V gene TRBV2 combines with J gene TRBJ2-1, with 8 bases fitting TRBD2. The CDR3 is 13 residues long. Germline trimming cut 6 bases from V and 7 bases from J; bases unmatched to any gene: 5. CDR1 and CDR2 from the germline V gene are SNHLY and FYNNEI. Here the CDR3 reads CASRNSGSNEQFF. CDR3 sequence (DNA): TGTGCCAGCAGGAACAGCGGGAGTAATGAGCAGTTCTTC.

This chain joins TRBV6-5 and TRBJ1-1; 8 positions match TRBD1. The germline V gene encodes CDR1 MNHEY and CDR2 SVGAGI. V trimming: 5 bases; J trimming: 3 bases; junction bases outside the gene matches: 5. The CDR3 consists of 14 residues. CDR3 loop: CASSNTGGYTEAFF. The DNA of the CDR3 is TGTGCCAGCAGTAACACAGGGGGATACACTGAAGCTTTCTTT.

The chain has TRBV9 and TRBJ1-4; unclear D gene. This CDR3 spans 12 amino acids. Trimming removed 4 bases from V and 8 bases from J, with 9 bases in between. Per the germline V gene, CDR1 is SGDLS and CDR2 is YYNGEE. As DNA, the CDR3 is TGTGCCAGCAGCCCCCCCGGGGAAAAACTGTTTTTT. Protein: CASSPPGEKLFF.